The present entry profiles one T cell receptor beta chain with its context. These data come from a study of blood T cell repertoires in COVID-19. The assay was immunoSEQ multiplex PCR, and TCRdb's table has in-frame clones only and misses some. The profile shows some 62,000 clones, 86% of them singletons. The TCR was taken from an elderly woman with acute or convalescent COVID-19. The sequenced sample consisted of peripheral blood.

The CDR3 nucleotides are TGTGCCAGCAGCCACCGGCCGGGACAGGAGACAGATACGCAGTATTTT. Residues: CASSHRPGQETDTQYF. This sequence joins TRBV7-9 and TRBJ2-3, with TRBD1 identical over 8 bases. The CDR3 extends over 16 amino acids. V shed 5 bases, J shed 3 bases, and the junction held 10 bases outside the gene matches. Germline V lookup: CDR1 SEHNR, CDR2 FQNEAQ (reference sequence).